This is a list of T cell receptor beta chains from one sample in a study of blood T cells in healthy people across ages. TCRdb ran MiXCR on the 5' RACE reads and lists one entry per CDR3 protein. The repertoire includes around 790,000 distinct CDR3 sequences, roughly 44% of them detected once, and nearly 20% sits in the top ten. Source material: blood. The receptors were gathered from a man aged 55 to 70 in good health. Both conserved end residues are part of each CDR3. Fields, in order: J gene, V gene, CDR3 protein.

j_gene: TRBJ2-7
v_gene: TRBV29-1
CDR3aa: CSVPYGQGHEQYF

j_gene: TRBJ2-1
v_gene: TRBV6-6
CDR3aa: CASSPRPSERNEQFF

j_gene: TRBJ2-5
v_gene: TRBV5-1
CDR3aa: CASSLVIRQETQYF

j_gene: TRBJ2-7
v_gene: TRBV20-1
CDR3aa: CSALKKVACEQYF

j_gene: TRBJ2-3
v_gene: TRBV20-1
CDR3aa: CSARLGVGSKSTGDTQYF

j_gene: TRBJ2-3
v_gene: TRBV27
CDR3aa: CASSLGGGVNTDTQYF

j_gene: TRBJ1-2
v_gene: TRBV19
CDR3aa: CASSIGVDGYTF

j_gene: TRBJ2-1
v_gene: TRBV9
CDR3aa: CASSVSSPLLAGVDNEQFF

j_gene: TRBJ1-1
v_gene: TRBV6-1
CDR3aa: CASSEGDLNTEAFF

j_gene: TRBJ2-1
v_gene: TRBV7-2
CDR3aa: CASSGKLATNSYNEQFF

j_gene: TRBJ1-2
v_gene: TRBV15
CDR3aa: CATSRVHVSDGYTF

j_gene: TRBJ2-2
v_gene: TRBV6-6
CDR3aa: CASTDDRNPNTGELFF

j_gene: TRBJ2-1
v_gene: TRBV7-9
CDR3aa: CASSPGWNEQFF

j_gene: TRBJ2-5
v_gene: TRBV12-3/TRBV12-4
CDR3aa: CASSLRDRGRETQYF

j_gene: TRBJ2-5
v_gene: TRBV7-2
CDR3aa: CASSLGDAGGETQYF

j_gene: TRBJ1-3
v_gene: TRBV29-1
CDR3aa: CGVALGGRNTIYF

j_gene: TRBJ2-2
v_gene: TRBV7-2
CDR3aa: CASSLATTGELFF

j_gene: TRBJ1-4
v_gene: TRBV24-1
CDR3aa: CATSDTGQGSEKLFF

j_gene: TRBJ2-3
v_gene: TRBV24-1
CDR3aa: CATSDPRTGINTQYF

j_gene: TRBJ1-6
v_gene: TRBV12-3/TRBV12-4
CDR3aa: CASSPEGNSPLHF

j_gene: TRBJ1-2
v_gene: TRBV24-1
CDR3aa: CATSDSDYGYTF

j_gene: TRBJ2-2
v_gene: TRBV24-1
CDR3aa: CATMEKATNTGELFF

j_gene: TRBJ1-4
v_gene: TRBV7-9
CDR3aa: CASSRETGQEKLFF

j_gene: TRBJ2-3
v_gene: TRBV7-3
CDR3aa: CASSLSVGQTDTQYF

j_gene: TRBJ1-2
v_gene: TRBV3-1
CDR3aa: CASSQGDRGLQGYTF

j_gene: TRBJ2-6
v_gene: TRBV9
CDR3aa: CASNGDPSGANVLTF

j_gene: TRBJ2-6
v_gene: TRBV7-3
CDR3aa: CASGKTRSGGANVLTF

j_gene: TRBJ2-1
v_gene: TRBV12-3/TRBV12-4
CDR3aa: CARGYEQFF

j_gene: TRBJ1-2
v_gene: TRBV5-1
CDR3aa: CASSLGDGTNYGYTF

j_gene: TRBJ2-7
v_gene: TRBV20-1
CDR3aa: CSARDTQRGYNEQYF

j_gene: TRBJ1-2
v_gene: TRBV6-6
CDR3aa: CASSTESNYGYTF

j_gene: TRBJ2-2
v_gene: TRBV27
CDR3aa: CASRRQGGNTGELFF

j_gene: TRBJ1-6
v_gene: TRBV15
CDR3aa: CATSGSGQGLIGSPLHF

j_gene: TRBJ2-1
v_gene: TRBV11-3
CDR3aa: CASSLYSSSYNEQFF

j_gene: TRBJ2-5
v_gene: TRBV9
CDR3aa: CASSVDGMWEQYF

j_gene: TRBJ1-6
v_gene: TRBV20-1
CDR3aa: CSATQGDHNSPLHF

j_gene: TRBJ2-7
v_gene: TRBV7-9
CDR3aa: CASSGEDRAYEQYF

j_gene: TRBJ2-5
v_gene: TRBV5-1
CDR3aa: CASRRTGVSVETQYF

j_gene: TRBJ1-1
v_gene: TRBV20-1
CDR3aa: CSAVGPVNTEAFF

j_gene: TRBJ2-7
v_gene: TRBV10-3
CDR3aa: CAISEGAASSYEQYF

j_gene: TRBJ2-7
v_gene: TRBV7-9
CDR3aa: CASSLAGGAGQQYF

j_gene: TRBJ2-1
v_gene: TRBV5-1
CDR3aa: CASSFSSGLHPNEQFF

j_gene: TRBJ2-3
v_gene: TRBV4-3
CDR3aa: CASSQDRDGVFASTDTQYF